Reported below is one T cell receptor beta chain. Its antigen specificity is not known. Base quality data are lacking; no much larger clone is found one base away. This entry belongs to a study of T-cell memory formation after mild COVID-19 (dated by TCRdb to the early 2020s). Background on the whole study: TCR sequence clusters from the two donors were largely donor specific. In two donors, T-cell clones that expanded and contracted after mild COVID-19 were tracked by sequencing TCRalpha and TCRbeta repertoires over time. Two young, previously healthy adult volunteers, one female and one male, were included in the cohort. The research as a whole found: Some responding clones were found in pre-infection memory, which suggests that pre-existing cross-reactive memory T cells took part in the SARS-CoV-2 response. SARS-CoV-2 specificity of the second-wave clones peaking on day 37 was not confirmed. Clones contracting from day 15 to 85 had balanced CD4/CD8 phenotypes, while a second wave expanding from day 15 to 37 was biased towards CD4+. Contracting CD4+ clones turned up mainly in the CM and EM memory subsets, whereas EMRA was where CD8+ clones were enriched. The study included only a couple of mild cases, and larger cohorts that include severe cases with pre-infection samples were judged to be necessary.

Measured from the cysteine to the phenylalanine, the CDR3 is 17 residues long. Of the read, only the CDR3 DNA is kept; its 51 bases are in frame from base 1. The germline V gene provides CDR1 KGHDR and CDR2 SFDVKD. The V end gives up 4 bases and the J end 4 bases, leaving 12 bases in the junction not matched to a gene. TCRdb names Illumina NovaSeq 6000 as the instrument used. TCRalpha and TCRbeta cDNA libraries were built by 5'RACE with constant-segment primers, adding sample barcodes and unique molecular identifiers. RNA was extracted from every sample with Trizol reagent. Library amplification was performed in two PCR steps, and a second sample barcode and Illumina TruSeq adapters were introduced in the second step. Libraries were sequenced on an Illumina NovaSeq with 2 x 150 bp paired-end reads. Per the authors' processing: The reads were demultiplexed and collapsed into UMI-guided consensus sequences using migec v1.2.7. With mixcr v2.1.11, UMI consensuses were aligned to TRA and TRB V and J templates and assembled into clonotypes. A clonotype was counted as expanded or contracted only when both edgeR and NoisET called the clonotype significant, with the noise models trained on biological replicates. For edgeR calls, a false discovery rate-adjusted p below 0.01 and a log2 fold-change threshold of 1 were applied. As an exploratory analysis of dynamics, max-normalized trajectories of the 1000 most abundant clonotypes were examined with PCA combined with hierarchical clustering. Each responding clone was given a CD4 or CD8 phenotype based on the CD4+ and CD8+ repertoires, which had been sequenced separately. TCRdb cleaned the public reads at Q25 with fastp, built clones with MiXCR and kept in-frame beta chains. Each CDR3 protein gets just one entry, which takes the most common genes and DNA from the rows behind it. The V and J calls reflect TCRdb's pipeline rather than the authors' work. Present in this sample are a few hundred thousand distinct CDR3 sequences, 20% to 25% of which were seen just once. About 21% of the sample goes to the ten largest clones.

Ficoll-Paque density gradient centrifugation was used to isolate PBMCs. Sequencing input: PBMCs or a T cell subset sorted from them (not recorded which). Rearrangement joined TRBV24-1 to TRBJ1-3, with 7 bases matching TRBD1. The TCR sequence derives from a man in his late teens or twenties who had mild COVID-19 (a few samples of this study predate the infection). The sample titles of this study are shuffled in the database, so cell type and time point are left out; the donor was told from shared clones. The DNA is as follows: TGTGCCACCAGTGAACCAGACAGGGTGGAATCCGGAAACACCATATATTTT. Its amino acids are CATSEPDRVESGNTIYF.